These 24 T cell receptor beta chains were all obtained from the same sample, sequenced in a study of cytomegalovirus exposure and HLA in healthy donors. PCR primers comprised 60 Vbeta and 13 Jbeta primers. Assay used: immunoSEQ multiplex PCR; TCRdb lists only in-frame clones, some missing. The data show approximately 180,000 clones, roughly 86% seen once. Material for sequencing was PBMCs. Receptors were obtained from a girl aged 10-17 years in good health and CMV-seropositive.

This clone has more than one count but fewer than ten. CDR3 nucleotide sequence: TGCGCCAGCAGCCAAGATATCCAGGGCGAGCAGTACTTC. Translated, it gives CASSQDIQGEQYF. The chain employs TRBV4-1 and TRBJ2-7; D is possibly TRBD1 (5 bases). Trimming removed 0 bases from V and 6 bases from J, with 9 bases in between. This CDR3 spans 13 amino acids. Looked up from germline, CDR1 is MGHRA and CDR2 is YSYEKL.

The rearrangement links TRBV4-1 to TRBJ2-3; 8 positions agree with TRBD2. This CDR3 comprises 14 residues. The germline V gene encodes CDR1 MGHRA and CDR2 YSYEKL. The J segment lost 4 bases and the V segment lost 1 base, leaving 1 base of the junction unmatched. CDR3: CASSQGGGPDTQYF. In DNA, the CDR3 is TGCGCCAGCAGCCAAGGCGGGGGGCCAGATACGCAGTATTTT.

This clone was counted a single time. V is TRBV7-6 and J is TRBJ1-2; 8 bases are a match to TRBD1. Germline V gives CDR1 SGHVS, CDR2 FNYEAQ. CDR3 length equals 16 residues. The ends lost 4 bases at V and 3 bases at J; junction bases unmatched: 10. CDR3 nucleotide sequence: TGTGCCAGCAGCTCCGACCTACAGGGGGTGGACTATGGCTACACCTTC. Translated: CASSSDLQGVDYGYTF.

In DNA form, the CDR3 reads TGTGCCAGCAGCGTCGGGACAGCAAGCAATCAGCCCCAGCATTTT. This encodes CASSVGTASNQPQHF. The genes are TRBV9 and TRBJ1-5, with TRBD1 matching 7 bases. V trimming: 2 bases; J trimming: 1 base; junction bases outside the gene matches: 3. The V gene's germline CDR1 is SGDLS and CDR2 YYNGEE. The CDR3 is 15 amino acids.

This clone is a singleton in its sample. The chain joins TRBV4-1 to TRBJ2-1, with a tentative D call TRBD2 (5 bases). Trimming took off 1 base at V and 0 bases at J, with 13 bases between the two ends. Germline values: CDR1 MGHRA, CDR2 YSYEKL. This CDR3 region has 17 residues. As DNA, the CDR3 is TGCGCCAGCAGCCAAGTATTGGGAGAGAGCTCCTACAATGAGCAGTTCTTC. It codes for CASSQVLGESSYNEQFF.

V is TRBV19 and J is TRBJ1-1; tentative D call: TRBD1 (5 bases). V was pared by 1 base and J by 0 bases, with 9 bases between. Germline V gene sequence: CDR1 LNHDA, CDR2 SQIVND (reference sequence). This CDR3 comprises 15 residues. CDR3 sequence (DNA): TGTGCCAGTAGTATAGGGGGCAGAGTGAACACTGAAGCTTTCTTT. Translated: CASSIGGRVNTEAFF. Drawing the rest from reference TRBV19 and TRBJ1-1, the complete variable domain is DGGITQSPKYLFRKEGQNVTLSCEQNLNHDAMYWYRQDPGQGLRLIYYSQIVNDFQKGDIAEGYSVSREKKESFPLTVTSAQKNPTAFYLCASSIGGRVNTEAFFGQGTRLTVV.

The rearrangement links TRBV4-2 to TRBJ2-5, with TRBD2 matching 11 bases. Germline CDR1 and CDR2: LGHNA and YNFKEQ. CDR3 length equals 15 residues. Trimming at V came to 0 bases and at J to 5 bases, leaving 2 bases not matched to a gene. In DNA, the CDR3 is TGTGCCAGCAGCCAAGATCCTAGCGGGGGGGAGACCCAGTACTTC. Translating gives CASSQDPSGGETQYF.

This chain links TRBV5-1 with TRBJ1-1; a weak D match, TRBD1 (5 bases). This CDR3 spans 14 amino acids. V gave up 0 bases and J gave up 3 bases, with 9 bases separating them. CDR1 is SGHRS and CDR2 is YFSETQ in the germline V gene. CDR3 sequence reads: CASSLGGVDTEAFF. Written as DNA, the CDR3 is TGCGCCAGCAGCTTGGGGGGGGTGGACACTGAAGCTTTCTTT.

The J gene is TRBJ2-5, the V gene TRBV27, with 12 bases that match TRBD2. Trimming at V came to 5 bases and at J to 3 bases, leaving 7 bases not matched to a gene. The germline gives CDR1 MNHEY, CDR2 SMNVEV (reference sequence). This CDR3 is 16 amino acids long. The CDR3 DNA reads TGTGCCAGCAGTACACACGGACTAGCGGGGAAAGAGACCCAGTACTTC. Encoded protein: CASSTHGLAGKETQYF.

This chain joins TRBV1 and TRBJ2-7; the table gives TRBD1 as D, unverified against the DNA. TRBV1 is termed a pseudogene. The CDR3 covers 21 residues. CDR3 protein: CTSSNFRPGQGASVRSYEQYF. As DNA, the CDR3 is TGCACCAGCAGCAACTTTCGACCGGGACAGGGGGCTTCGGTTAGGTCCTACGAGCAGTACTTC.

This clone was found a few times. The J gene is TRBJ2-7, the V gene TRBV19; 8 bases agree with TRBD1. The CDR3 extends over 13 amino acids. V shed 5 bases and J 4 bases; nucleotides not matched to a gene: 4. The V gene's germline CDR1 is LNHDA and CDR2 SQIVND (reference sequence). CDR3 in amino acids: CASSAGGAYEQYF. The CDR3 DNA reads TGTGCCAGTAGTGCAGGGGGCGCTTACGAGCAGTACTTC.

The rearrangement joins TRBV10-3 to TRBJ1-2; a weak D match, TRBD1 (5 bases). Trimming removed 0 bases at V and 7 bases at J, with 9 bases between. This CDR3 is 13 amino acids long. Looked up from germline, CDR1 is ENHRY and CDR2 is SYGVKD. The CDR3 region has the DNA TGTGCCATCAGTGAGTCGACAGTTCGTGGCTACACCTTC. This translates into CAISESTVRGYTF.

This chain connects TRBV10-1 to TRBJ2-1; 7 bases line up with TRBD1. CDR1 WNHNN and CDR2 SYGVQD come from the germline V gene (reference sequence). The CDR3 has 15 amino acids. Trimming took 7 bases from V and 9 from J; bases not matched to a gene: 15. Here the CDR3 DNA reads TGCGCCAGCACGGAGAACAGGGGTGACGGTGGTGAGCAGTTCTTC. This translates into CASTENRGDGGEQFF.

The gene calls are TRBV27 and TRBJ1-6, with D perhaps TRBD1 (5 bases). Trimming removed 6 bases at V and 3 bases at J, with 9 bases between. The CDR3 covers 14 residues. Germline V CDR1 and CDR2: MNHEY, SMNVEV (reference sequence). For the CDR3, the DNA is TGTGCCAGCAGACAGGTGGGCTATAATTCACCCCTCCACTTT. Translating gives CASRQVGYNSPLHF.

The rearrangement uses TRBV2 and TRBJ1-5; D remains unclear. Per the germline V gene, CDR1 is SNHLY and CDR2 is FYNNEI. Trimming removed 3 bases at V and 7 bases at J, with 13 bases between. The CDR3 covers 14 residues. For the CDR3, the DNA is TGTGCCAGCAGTGACCGCCTTCCGGGACAGCCCCAGCATTTT. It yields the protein CASSDRLPGQPQHF.

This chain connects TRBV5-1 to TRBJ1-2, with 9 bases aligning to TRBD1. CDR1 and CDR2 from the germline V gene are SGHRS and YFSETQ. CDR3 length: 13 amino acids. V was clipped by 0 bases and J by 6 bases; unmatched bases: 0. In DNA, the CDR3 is TGCGCCAGCAGCTTGGGGACAGGGGATGGCTACACCTTC. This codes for CASSLGTGDGYTF.

For the CDR3, the DNA is TGTGCCAGAAGCTCGGACAGACGGCCAGATACGCAGTATTTT. This sequence encodes CARSSDRRPDTQYF. The chain recombines TRBV5-3 with TRBJ2-3; D might be TRBD1 (6 bases). TRBV5-3 carries the ORF label, with uncertain function. The CDR3 extends over 14 amino acids. V was trimmed by 3 bases and J by 4 bases, leaving 12 bases between them.

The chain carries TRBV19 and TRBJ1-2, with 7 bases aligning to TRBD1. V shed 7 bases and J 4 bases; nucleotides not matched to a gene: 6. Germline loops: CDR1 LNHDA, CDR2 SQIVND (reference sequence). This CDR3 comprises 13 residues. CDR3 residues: CASIPRGSYGYTF. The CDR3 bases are TGTGCCAGTATACCCAGGGGGTCCTATGGCTACACCTTC. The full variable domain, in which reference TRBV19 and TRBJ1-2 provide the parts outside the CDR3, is DGGITQSPKYLFRKEGQNVTLSCEQNLNHDAMYWYRQDPGQGLRLIYYSQIVNDFQKGDIAEGYSVSREKKESFPLTVTSAQKNPTAFYLCASIPRGSYGYTFGSGTRLTVV.

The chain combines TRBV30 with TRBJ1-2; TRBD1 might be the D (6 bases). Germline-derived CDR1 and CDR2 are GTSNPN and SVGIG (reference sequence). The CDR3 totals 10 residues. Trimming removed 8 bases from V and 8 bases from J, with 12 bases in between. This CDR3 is CALRGIGYTF. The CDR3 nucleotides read TGTGCCCTTAGGGGGATCGGCTACACCTTC.

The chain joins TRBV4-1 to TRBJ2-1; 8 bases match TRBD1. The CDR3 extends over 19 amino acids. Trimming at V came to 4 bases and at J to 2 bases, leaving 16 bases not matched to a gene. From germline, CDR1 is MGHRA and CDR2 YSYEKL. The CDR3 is CASSPLTGGLTPPYNEQFF. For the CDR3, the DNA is TGCGCCAGCAGCCCCCTTACAGGGGGACTTACACCTCCCTACAATGAGCAGTTCTTC.

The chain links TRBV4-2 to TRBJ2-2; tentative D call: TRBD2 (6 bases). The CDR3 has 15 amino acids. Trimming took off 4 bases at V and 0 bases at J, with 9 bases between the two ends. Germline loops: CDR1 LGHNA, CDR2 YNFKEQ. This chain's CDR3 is CASSPRGTNTGELFF. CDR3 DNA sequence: TGTGCCAGCAGCCCCCGGGGGACGAACACCGGGGAGCTGTTTTTT.

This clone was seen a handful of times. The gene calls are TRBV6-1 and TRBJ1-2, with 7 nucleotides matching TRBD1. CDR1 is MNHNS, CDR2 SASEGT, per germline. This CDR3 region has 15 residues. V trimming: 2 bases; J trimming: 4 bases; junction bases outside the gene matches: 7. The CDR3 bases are TGTGCCAGCAGTGAAATCGTTGGGACAGTCTATGGCTACACCTTC. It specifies CASSEIVGTVYGYTF.

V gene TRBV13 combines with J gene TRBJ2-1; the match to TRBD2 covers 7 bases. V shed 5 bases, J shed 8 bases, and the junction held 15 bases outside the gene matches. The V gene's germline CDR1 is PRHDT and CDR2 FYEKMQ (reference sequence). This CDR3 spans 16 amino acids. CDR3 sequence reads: CASSPPTRRSGDEQFF. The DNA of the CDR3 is TGTGCCAGCAGCCCACCCACTAGGCGGAGCGGGGATGAGCAGTTCTTC.

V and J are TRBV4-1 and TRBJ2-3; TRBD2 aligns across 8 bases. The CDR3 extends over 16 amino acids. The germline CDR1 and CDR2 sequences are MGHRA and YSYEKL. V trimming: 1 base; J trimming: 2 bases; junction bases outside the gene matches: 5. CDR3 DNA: TGCGCCAGCAGCCAAGTAAGCGGGGGCTTCACAGATACGCAGTATTTT. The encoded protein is CASSQVSGGFTDTQYF.